Listed below are T cell receptor beta chains from one sample, sequenced in a study of monozygotic twins with inflammatory bowel disease. TCRdb reprocessed the 5' RACE reads and stores each CDR3 protein as one record, lacking DNA. This listing includes some 440,000 distinct CDR3 sequences. Material for sequencing was blood. The origin of the receptors is a human donor with ulcerative colitis or Crohn's disease, or a healthy co-twin of an affected twin (not recorded which). Both conserved end residues are part of each CDR3. The order of the fields is J gene, CDR3 length, V gene, CDR3 protein.

>TRBJ1-6|14|TRBV7-2
CASSFTGENSPLHF
>TRBJ2-3|17|TRBV6-1
CASSEVLAGASTDTQYF
>TRBJ2-7|13|TRBV18
CASSLGTGPSEYF
>TRBJ2-3|15|TRBV20-1
CSASGRPETPDTQYF
>TRBJ2-3|12|TRBV27
CASSFGGDTQYF
>TRBJ2-1|16|TRBV2
CASWRGPLGSYNEQFF
>TRBJ2-1|11|TRBV29-1
CSVLSGDEQFF
>TRBJ2-3|15|TRBV11-2
CASSFLSGGSDTQYF
>TRBJ2-7|15|TRBV7-2
CASSLRASGVGEQYF
>TRBJ2-3|16|TRBV9
CASSVQTGTAWGTQYF
>TRBJ2-1|16|TRBV12-3/TRBV12-4
CASSFSGVSSYNEQFF
>TRBJ2-3|15|TRBV20-1
CSAMVQRGLTDTQYF
>TRBJ2-1|17|TRBV9
CASSPQRERILYNEQFF
>TRBJ2-5|15|TRBV25-1
CASSEMGTGKETQYF
>TRBJ2-2|14|TRBV28
CASIRGQNTGELFF
>TRBJ2-7|13|TRBV6-6
CASSTGLSYEQYF
>TRBJ1-2|13|TRBV20-1
CRADKTGGYGYTF
>TRBJ2-7|13|TRBV20-1
CSVATGDSYEQYF
>TRBJ2-1|16|TRBV5-1
CASSLGGRAIYNEQFF
>TRBJ1-2|15|TRBV5-1
CASSLDGYANYGYTF
>TRBJ2-5|14|TRBV20-1
CSASRGHRAETQYF
>TRBJ1-1|16|TRBV5-1
CASSSHETPMNTEAFF
>TRBJ1-6|15|TRBV19
CATLDSEGTNSPLHF
>TRBJ2-7|13|TRBV6-1
CASSDQDRGRRYF